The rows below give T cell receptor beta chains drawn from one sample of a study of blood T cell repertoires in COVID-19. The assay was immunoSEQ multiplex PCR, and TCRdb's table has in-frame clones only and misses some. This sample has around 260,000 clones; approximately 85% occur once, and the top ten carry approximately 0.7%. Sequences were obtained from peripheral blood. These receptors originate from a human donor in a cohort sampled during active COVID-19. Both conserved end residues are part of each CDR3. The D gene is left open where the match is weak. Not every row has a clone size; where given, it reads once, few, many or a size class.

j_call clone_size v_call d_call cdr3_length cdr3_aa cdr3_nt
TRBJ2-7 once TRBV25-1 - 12 CASNRDTYEQYF TGTGCCAGTAACAGGGACACCTACGAGCAGTACTTC
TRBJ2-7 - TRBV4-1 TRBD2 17 CASSARGLAGGSYEQYF TGCGCCAGCAGCGCGAGGGGCTTAGCGGGGGGCTCCTACGAGCAGTACTTC
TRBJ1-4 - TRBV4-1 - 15 CASSQTSGTNEKLFF TGCGCCAGCAGCCAGACTAGTGGGACTAATGAAAAACTGTTTTTT
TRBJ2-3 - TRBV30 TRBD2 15 CAWQGLAGGTDTQYF TGTGCCTGGCAAGGACTAGCGGGGGGCACAGATACGCAGTATTTT
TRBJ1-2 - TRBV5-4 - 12 CASGGLDYGYTF TGTGCCAGCGGGGGCCTTGACTATGGCTACACCTTC
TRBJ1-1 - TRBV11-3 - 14 CASSFEGDRTEAFF TGTGCCAGCAGCTTCGAGGGGGATCGGACTGAAGCTTTCTTT
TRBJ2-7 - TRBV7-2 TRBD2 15 CASSSGLANTYEQYF TGTGCCAGCAGCTCGGGACTAGCGAACACCTACGAGCAGTACTTC
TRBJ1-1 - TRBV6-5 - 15 CASSYFSGSGTEAFF TGTGCCAGCAGTTACTTCTCGGGGTCGGGCACTGAAGCTTTCTTT
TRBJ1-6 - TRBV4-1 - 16 CASSQDLPLSNLPLHF TGCGCCAGCAGCCAAGATCTACCCCTTTCTAATTTACCCCTCCACTTT
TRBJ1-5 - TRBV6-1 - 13 CASSQYSNQPQHF TGTGCCAGCAGCCAGTATAGCAATCAGCCCCAGCATTTT
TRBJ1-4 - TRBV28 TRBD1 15 CASSTRRGQIEKLFF TGTGCCAGCAGTACCCGCAGGGGGCAGATTGAAAAACTGTTTTTT
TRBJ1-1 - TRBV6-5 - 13 CASRDGLNTEAFF TGTGCCAGCAGAGACGGGTTGAACACTGAAGCTTTCTTT
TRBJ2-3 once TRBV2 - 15 CASSTRAWGTDTQYF TGTGCCAGCAGCACCAGGGCCTGGGGCACAGATACGCAGTATTTT
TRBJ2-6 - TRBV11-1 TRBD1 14 CASSPDRVGNVLTF TGTGCCAGCAGCCCGGACAGGGTGGGCAACGTCCTGACTTTC
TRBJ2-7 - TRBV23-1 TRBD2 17 CASSQSSGGRTSYEQYF TGCGCCAGCAGTCAATCTTCGGGCGGGAGGACCTCCTACGAGCAGTACTTC
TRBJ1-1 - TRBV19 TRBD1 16 CASSTWDRGRDTEAFF TGTGCCAGTAGTACCTGGGACAGGGGGCGGGACACTGAAGCTTTCTTT
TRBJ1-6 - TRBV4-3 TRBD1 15 CASSQRDRDNSPLHF TGCGCCAGCAGCCAACGTGACAGGGACAATTCACCCCTCCACTTT
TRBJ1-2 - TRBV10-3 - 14 CAISESGGDYGYTF TGTGCCATCAGTGAGTCTGGAGGGGACTATGGCTACACCTTC
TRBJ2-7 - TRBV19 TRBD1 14 CASSMDRGPYEQYF TGTGCCAGTAGTATGGACAGGGGACCCTACGAGCAGTACTTC
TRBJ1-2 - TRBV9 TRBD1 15 CASSARTGGGYGYTF TGTGCCAGCAGCGCGAGGACAGGAGGGGGATATGGCTACACCTTC
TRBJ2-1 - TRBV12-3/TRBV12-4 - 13 CASTVDSFNEQFF TGTGCCAGCACCGTGGACAGTTTTAATGAGCAGTTCTTC
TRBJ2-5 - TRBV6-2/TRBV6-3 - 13 CASGLQGQETQYF TGTGCCAGCGGCCTACAGGGTCAAGAGACCCAGTACTTC
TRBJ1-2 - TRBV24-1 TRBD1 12 CATNTGGNGYTF TGTGCCACCAATACAGGGGGGAATGGCTACACCTTC
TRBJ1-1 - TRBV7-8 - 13 CASSLGRNTEAFF TGTGCCAGCAGCTTAGGCAGGAACACTGAAGCTTTCTTT
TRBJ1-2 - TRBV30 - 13 CAWSAGANYGYTF TGTGCCTGGAGTGCAGGGGCGAACTATGGCTACACCTTC
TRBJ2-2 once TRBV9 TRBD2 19 CASSGLAGAKFANTGELFF TGTGCCAGCAGCGGACTAGCGGGAGCTAAGTTCGCGAACACCGGGGAGCTGTTTTTT
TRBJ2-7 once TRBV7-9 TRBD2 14 CASGLGGRGYEQYF TGTGCCAGTGGACTAGGCGGGAGAGGCTACGAGCAGTACTTC
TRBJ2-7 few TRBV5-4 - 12 CASSSALGEQYF TGTGCCAGCAGCTCCGCCCTAGGAGAGCAGTACTTC
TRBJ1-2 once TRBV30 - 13 CAWSFTKGVLRTF TGTGCCTGGAGTTTCACTAAAGGGGTGCTTCGAACCTTC
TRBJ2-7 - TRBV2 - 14 CASSHSRLEYEQYF TGTGCCAGCAGTCACAGCCGTTTGGAATACGAGCAGTACTTC
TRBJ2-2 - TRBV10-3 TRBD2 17 CAISDFTSGKADGELFF TGTGCCATCAGTGACTTTACCAGCGGGAAGGCTGATGGGGAGCTGTTTTTT
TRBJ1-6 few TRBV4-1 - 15 CASSQPLRDRSPLHF TGCGCCAGCAGCCAGCCTCTCCGGGATAGGTCACCCCTCCACTTT
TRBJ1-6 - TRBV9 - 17 CASSVQGPPYPLSPLHF TGTGCCAGCAGCGTACAGGGCCCACCTTATCCGCTTTCACCCCTCCACTTT
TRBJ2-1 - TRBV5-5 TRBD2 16 CASSITSGSSYNEQFF TGTGCCAGCAGCATAACTAGCGGCAGCTCCTACAATGAGCAGTTCTTC
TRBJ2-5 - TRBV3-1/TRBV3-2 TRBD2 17 CASSPLGLAGVQETQYF TGTGCCAGCAGCCCTCTGGGACTAGCGGGGGTCCAAGAGACCCAGTACTTC
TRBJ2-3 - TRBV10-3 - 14 CAISGQVGSDTQYF TGTGCCATCAGTGGACAGGTAGGATCAGATACGCAGTATTTT
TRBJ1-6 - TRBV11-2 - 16 CASSLDRVSYNSPLHF TGTGCCAGCAGCTTAGACAGGGTATCCTATAATTCACCCCTCCACTTT
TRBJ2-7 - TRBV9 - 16 CASSVTGTRAVGEQYF TGTGCCAGCAGCGTGACCGGGACAAGGGCGGTAGGCGAGCAGTACTTC
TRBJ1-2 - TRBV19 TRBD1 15 CASTRDRGQRDGYTF TGTGCCAGTACCCGAGATCGGGGACAGAGAGATGGCTACACCTTC
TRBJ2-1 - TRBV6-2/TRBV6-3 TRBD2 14 CASSTGTRSREQFF TGTGCCAGCAGTACTGGGACTAGGTCGAGAGAGCAGTTCTTC
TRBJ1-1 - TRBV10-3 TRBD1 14 CAITSRQGGTEAFF TGTGCCATCACGTCGAGACAGGGGGGGACTGAAGCTTTCTTT
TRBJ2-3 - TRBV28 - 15 CASSLGQLSTDTQYF TGTGCCAGCAGTTTAGGTCAGTTAAGCACAGATACGCAGTATTTT
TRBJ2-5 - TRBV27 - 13 CASSPTYQETQYF TGTGCCAGCAGCCCTACTTACCAAGAGACCCAGTACTTC
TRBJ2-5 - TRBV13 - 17 CASSLGPRAGEQETQYF TGTGCCAGCAGCTTAGGCCCCCGGGCAGGGGAACAAGAGACCCAGTACTTC
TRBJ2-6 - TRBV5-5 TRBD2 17 CASSPEGRVYGANVLTF TGTGCCAGCAGCCCGGAGGGGAGGGTATATGGGGCCAACGTCCTGACTTTC
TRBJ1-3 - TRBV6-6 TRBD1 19 CASSPRTGQARHARNTIYF TGTGCCAGCAGTCCCAGAACTGGACAGGCCCGACACGCCCGAAACACCATATATTTT
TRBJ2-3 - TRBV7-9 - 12 CASRPGTDTQYF TGTGCCAGCAGGCCAGGCACAGATACGCAGTATTTT
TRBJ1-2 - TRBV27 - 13 CASSPTGYYGYTF TGTGCCAGCAGTCCCACAGGGTACTATGGCTACACCTTC
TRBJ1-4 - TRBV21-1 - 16 CASSKTQGPIVKKLFF TGTGCCAGCAGCAAGACACAGGGGCCGATTGTGAAAAAACTGTTTTTT
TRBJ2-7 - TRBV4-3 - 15 CASSQVPSVRYEQYF TGCGCCAGCAGCCAAGTACCTAGCGTAAGGTACGAGCAGTACTTC
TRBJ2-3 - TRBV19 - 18 CASSIGGTWVGGTDTQYF TGTGCCAGTAGTATTGGGGGGACGTGGGTCGGAGGCACAGATACGCAGTATTTT
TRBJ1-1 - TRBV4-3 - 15 CASSQVLGGETEAFF TGCGCCAGCAGCCAAGTTCTCGGGGGAGAAACTGAAGCTTTCTTT
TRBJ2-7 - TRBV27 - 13 CASSFTDSYEQYF TGTGCCAGCAGTTTTACGGACAGTTACGAGCAGTACTTC
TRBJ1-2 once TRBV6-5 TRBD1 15 CASIKHRTGGDGYTF TGTGCCAGCATCAAACACCGGACAGGGGGCGATGGCTACACCTTC
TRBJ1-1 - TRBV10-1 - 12 CASSEAGTEAFF TGCGCCAGCAGTGAGGCGGGAACTGAAGCTTTCTTT
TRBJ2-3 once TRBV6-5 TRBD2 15 CASSRSSGRTDTQYF TGTGCCAGCAGTCGCTCTAGCGGGAGAACAGATACGCAGTATTTT
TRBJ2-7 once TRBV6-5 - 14 CATQEFRRSYEQYF TGTGCCACCCAAGAGTTCCGGAGGTCCTACGAGCAGTACTTC
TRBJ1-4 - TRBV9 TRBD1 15 CASSVQGAGNEKLFF TGTGCCAGCAGCGTTCAGGGGGCGGGTAATGAAAAACTGTTTTTT
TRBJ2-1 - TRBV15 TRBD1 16 CATSTTGTGVTNEQFF TGTGCCACCAGTACGACCGGGACAGGGGTAACCAATGAGCAGTTCTTC